This entry lists 23 T cell receptor beta chains sequenced from one sample in a study of cytomegalovirus exposure and HLA in healthy donors. Primers included in the PCR were 60 Vbeta and 13 Jbeta primers. Profiled with immunoSEQ multiplex PCR; TCRdb holds only in-frame clones, not every one. The sample gives about 150,000 clones, about 80% of which show up once; 4% is in the top ten. Sequencing was done on a sample of PBMCs. The receptors stem from a woman in her 40s in good health and CMV-seronegative.

This clone has just a few counts. The chain combines TRBV7-6 with TRBJ2-6, with no clear D. The CDR3 spans 15 residues. The germline V and J ends were trimmed by 1 base and 2 bases, with 6 bases remaining between them. Per the germline V gene, CDR1 is SGHVS and CDR2 is FNYEAQ. The CDR3 here is CASSLGGTGANVLTF. The CDR3, as DNA: TGTGCCAGCAGCTTAGGAGGCACTGGGGCCAACGTCCTGACTTTC.

The gene calls are TRBV4-1 and TRBJ1-2, with 9 bases matching TRBD1. The CDR3 extends over 15 amino acids. Germline CDR1 is MGHRA and CDR2 is YSYEKL. J lost 2 bases, V lost 0 bases, and 1 base had no gene match. CDR3 bases: TGCGCCAGCAGCCAAGAGGGGACAGGGAACTATGGCTACACCTTC. Translating gives CASSQEGTGNYGYTF.

This chain uses TRBV7-8 with TRBJ1-2; no clear D. From germline, CDR1 is SGHVS and CDR2 FQNEAQ. V lost 1 base to trimming and J lost 7 bases, with 7 bases between them. This CDR3 has 12 amino acids. CDR3 protein: CASSLVDFGYTF. In nucleotides, the CDR3 is TGTGCCAGCAGCTTAGTCGACTTTGGCTACACCTTC.

The CDR3 bases are TGCGCCAGCAGTCCCCCACGCGGACTCAATCAGCCCCAGCATTTT. Protein product: CASSPPRGLNQPQHF. The J gene is TRBJ1-5, the V gene TRBV23-1; D is ambiguous. TRBV23-1 is an ORF; its function is uncertain. This CDR3 is built from 15 residues. V was clipped by 4 bases and J by 3 bases, with 13 bases between them.

This clone has just a few counts. The chain combines TRBV19 with TRBJ2-7, with D perhaps TRBD1 (6 bases). This CDR3 comprises 14 residues. The germline CDR1 and CDR2 sequences are LNHDA and SQIVND (reference sequence). V was cut by 6 bases and J by 0 bases, with 12 bases left in between. As DNA, the CDR3 is TGTGCCAGTAGCTCCGGCAGGGGCTCCTACGAGCAGTACTTC. Its translation: CASSSGRGSYEQYF.

The chain carries TRBV2 and TRBJ2-7, with D perhaps TRBD1 (6 bases). The CDR3 is 13 residues long. Trimming stripped 6 bases from V and 7 bases from J, with 16 bases between. The germline V gene encodes CDR1 SNHLY and CDR2 FYNNEI. CDR3 DNA sequence: TGTGCCAGCAGCTCAGGGGTAGCGAGGGAGCAGTACTTC. Residues: CASSSGVAREQYF.

The chain has TRBV4-1 and TRBJ1-2, with a weak D call TRBD1 (5 bases). Germline CDR1 is MGHRA and CDR2 is YSYEKL. The CDR3 contains 14 residues. V dropped 5 bases and J dropped 5 bases, with 15 bases sitting between them. The CDR3: CASSSTGQDYGYTF. For the CDR3, the DNA is TGCGCCAGCAGCTCTACAGGTCAGGATTATGGCTACACCTTC.

This sequence joins TRBV13 and TRBJ1-2; no definite D call. Looked up from germline, CDR1 is PRHDT and CDR2 is FYEKMQ (reference sequence). This CDR3 has 14 amino acids. Trimming removed 0 bases from V and 1 base from J, with 6 bases in between. CDR3 loop: CASSLGTSNYGYTF. In nucleotides, the CDR3 is TGTGCCAGCAGCTTAGGGACTAGTAACTATGGCTACACCTTC. Variable domain in full (rest from reference TRBV13 and TRBJ1-2): AAGVIQSPRHLIKEKRETATLKCYPIPRHDTVYWYQQGPGQDPQFLISFYEKMQSDKGSIPDRFSAQQFSDYHSELNMSSLELGDSALYFCASSLGTSNYGYTFGSGTRLTVV.

This rearrangement joins TRBV5-1 to TRBJ1-1, with no clear D. The V end was cut by 7 bases, the J end by 1 base, with 11 bases between. Germline loops: CDR1 SGHRS, CDR2 YFSETQ. The CDR3 extends over 13 amino acids. CDR3 amino acids: CASQTGGNTEAFF. DNA for the CDR3: TGCGCCAGCCAGACTGGAGGGAACACTGAAGCTTTCTTT.

V gene TRBV28 combines with J gene TRBJ2-2; TRBD1 might be the D (5 bases). Trimming removed 2 bases from V and 2 bases from J, with 9 bases in between. The CDR3 covers 15 residues. Per the germline V gene, CDR1 is MDHEN and CDR2 is SYDVKM. CDR3 amino acids: CASSLGADNTGELFF. The CDR3 nucleotides read TGTGCCAGCAGTTTAGGGGCCGATAACACCGGGGAGCTGTTTTTT.

The chain has TRBV7-9 and TRBJ1-4; tentative D call: TRBD1 (5 bases). Looked up from germline, CDR1 is SEHNR and CDR2 is FQNEAQ (reference sequence). Trimming stripped 2 bases from V and 5 bases from J, with 9 bases between. The CDR3 is 14 residues long. In nucleotides, the CDR3 is TGTGCCAGCAGCTTACCAGGGCCAAATGAAAAACTGTTTTTT. As protein: CASSLPGPNEKLFF.

The chain links TRBV7-6 to TRBJ1-1; D might be TRBD1 (5 bases). The germline V gene has CDR1 SGHVS and CDR2 FNYEAQ. The V gene lost 5 bases and the J gene lost 2 bases, with 12 bases spanning the gap. The CDR3 runs to 14 residues. CDR3 in DNA: TGTGCCAGCAGCCCCCGGGGGAGCAACACTGAAGCTTTCTTT. The encoded protein is CASSPRGSNTEAFF.

This clone was counted between two and nine times. The rearrangement uses TRBV7-6 and TRBJ2-5; no clear D gene. This CDR3 is 11 amino acids long. CDR1 is SGHVS, CDR2 FNYEAQ, per germline. Trimming shortened V by 3 bases and J by 5 bases, and 4 bases separated the two germline ends. This chain's CDR3 is CASSFGETQYF. The CDR3 DNA reads TGTGCCAGCAGCTTCGGGGAGACCCAGTACTTC.

This sequence joins TRBV28 and TRBJ2-5; the match to TRBD1 covers 10 bases. This CDR3 contains 15 residues. Germline V gene lookup returns CDR1 MDHEN and CDR2 SYDVKM. Trimming cost V 5 bases and J 6 bases; bases outside gene matches: 9. CDR3 amino acids: CASSPRDRGRQTQYF. In DNA, the CDR3 is TGTGCCAGCAGTCCACGGGACAGGGGCCGGCAGACCCAGTACTTC.

The chain couples TRBV28 to TRBJ1-2; 9 bases are shared with TRBD1. J was trimmed by 7 bases and V by 6 bases; bases with no gene match: 9. CDR1 is MDHEN and CDR2 is SYDVKM in the germline V gene. The CDR3 extends over 14 amino acids. CDR3 sequence: CASRAGTGLSGYTF. The CDR3 DNA is TGTGCCAGCAGGGCCGGGACAGGGCTCTCTGGCTACACCTTC.

This rearrangement joins TRBV28 to TRBJ1-2; 10 bases line up with TRBD1. The V segment lost 3 bases and the J segment 5 bases; nucleotides outside the gene matches: 9. Germline V gene lookup returns CDR1 MDHEN and CDR2 SYDVKM. The CDR3 covers 16 residues. DNA for the CDR3: TGTGCCAGCAGTTTTCGGGACAGGGGCTCGGGGTATGGCTACACCTTC. Protein sequence: CASSFRDRGSGYGYTF.

V is TRBV5-1 and J is TRBJ1-3; D remains ambiguous. CDR3 size: 14 residues. Germline V gene data show CDR1 as SGHRS and CDR2 as YFSETQ. Trimming cost V 0 bases and J 0 bases, with 4 bases left between them. The CDR3 DNA follows: TGCGCCAGCAGCTTGGATTACTCTGGAAACACCATATATTTT. This encodes CASSLDYSGNTIYF.

For the CDR3, the DNA is TGTGCCAGCAGCTTAGTCCCCCTCCAGGGGGAGCAGTACTTC. Amino acids: CASSLVPLQGEQYF. The rearrangement uses TRBV11-2 and TRBJ2-7; tentatively, D is TRBD1 (6 bases). V was clipped by 1 base and J by 7 bases, with 14 bases between them. CDR1 is SGHAT and CDR2 is FQNNGV in the germline V gene. CDR3 length: 14 residues.

The rearrangement uses TRBV27 and TRBJ2-1; 12 positions match TRBD1. The germline V gene encodes CDR1 MNHEY and CDR2 SMNVEV (reference sequence). The CDR3 covers 15 residues. The trim removed 7 bases at V and 7 bases at J, leaving 8 bases unmatched. The CDR3 region has the DNA TGTGCCAGCACCCGCGGGACAGGGGGCTCTAATGAGCAGTTCTTC. This gives the protein CASTRGTGGSNEQFF.

This clone was seen a single time. The chain recombines TRBV7-9 with TRBJ1-2; TRBD1 is a possible D gene (5 bases). Trimming removed 2 bases at V and 8 bases at J, with 12 bases between. Germline CDR1 is SEHNR and CDR2 is FQNEAQ (reference sequence). The CDR3 sequence is 13 residues long. In DNA, the CDR3 is TGTGCCAGCAGCTTAAACCAGGGTCAGGGCTACACCTTC. Translation: CASSLNQGQGYTF.

The J gene is TRBJ1-1, the V gene TRBV4-1, with D unclear. Per germline, CDR1 MGHRA and CDR2 YSYEKL. Trimming left V 2 bases short and J 1 base short, with 11 bases between. This CDR3 is 15 amino acids long. In DNA, the CDR3 is TGCGCCAGCAGCCAACAGAGAGCGCGGAACACTGAAGCTTTCTTT. It translates to CASSQQRARNTEAFF.

In DNA form, the CDR3 reads TGTGCCAGCAGCTTAGGCCCCCCCGGCCTAGGCTCCTACGAGCAGTACTTC. This codes for CASSLGPPGLGSYEQYF. The J gene is TRBJ2-7, the V gene TRBV11-3; D is unresolved. The CDR3 sequence is 17 residues long. Germline V gene data show CDR1 as SGHNT and CDR2 as YENEEA. V shed 1 base and J shed 0 bases, with 16 bases lying between them.

V and J are TRBV28 and TRBJ1-5; 8 bases are shared with TRBD1. The J segment lost 6 bases and the V segment lost 7 bases, leaving 8 bases of the junction unmatched. CDR1 MDHEN and CDR2 SYDVKM come from the germline V gene. This CDR3 is 14 amino acids long. CDR3 DNA sequence: TGTGCCAGCAAAAGGACAGGGTTCCCTCAGCCCCAGCATTTT. It encodes CASKRTGFPQPQHF.